The 21 T cell receptor beta chains in this list originate from one sample, sequenced in a study of Tregs in tolerant kidney transplant recipients. Measured with immunoSEQ multiplex PCR; TCRdb has only the in-frame clones, and not every one. The repertoire consists of thousands of clones, with 45% to 55% occurring once and the leading ten covering 5.4%. What these receptors recognize is not known. The sample taken for sequencing was CD4+ T cells from blood cultured with allogeneic cells. These receptors all stem from a human donor in good health.

The CDR3 region is CASSPDYQETQYF. Here the CDR3 DNA reads TGTGCCAGCAGCCCCGACTACCAAGAGACCCAGTACTTC. V is TRBV7-6 and J is TRBJ2-5; no clear D gene. CDR1 and CDR2 (germline): SGHVS, FNYEAQ. V was clipped by 5 bases and J by 0 bases, with 7 bases between them. This CDR3 is 13 amino acids long.

The chain links TRBV6-5 to TRBJ2-2; D uncertain. The CDR3 runs 12 residues. Per germline, CDR1 MNHEY and CDR2 SVGAGI. Trimming removed 10 bases from V and 5 bases from J, with 11 bases in between. The CDR3 region is CATRLGTGELFF. CDR3 bases: TGTGCCACCCGCCTGGGGACCGGGGAGCTGTTTTTT.

This clone is classed as medium-sized. The CDR3 DNA sequence: TGTGCCAGCAGCTTAGAAAGCAGGGGGCGGGAGCAGTACTTC. Amino acids: CASSLESRGREQYF. This chain uses TRBV7-2 with TRBJ2-7; 8 bases fit TRBD1. The germline CDR1 and CDR2 sequences are SGHTA and FQGNSA. The trim removed 1 base at V and 7 bases at J, leaving 6 bases unmatched. This CDR3 is 14 amino acids long.

This clone occurred a few times. The J gene is TRBJ1-1, the V gene TRBV7-2, with D hard to call. Germline loops: CDR1 SGHTA, CDR2 FQGNSA. V was cut by 5 bases and J by 0 bases, with 16 bases left in between. The CDR3 runs to 16 residues. CDR3 region: CASSLRPMGLNTEAFF. The DNA of the CDR3 is TGTGCCAGCAGCCTTCGTCCTATGGGGTTGAACACTGAAGCTTTCTTT. The full variable domain, rest sourced from reference TRBV7-2 and TRBJ1-1, is GAGVSQSPSNKVTEKGKDVELRCDPISGHTALYWYRQSLGQGLEFLIYFQGNSAPDKSGLPSDRFSAERTGGSVSTLTIQRTQQEDSAVYLCASSLRPMGLNTEAFFGQGTRLTVV.

This clone is labeled as medium-sized. The chain links TRBV29-1 to TRBJ2-4, with D uncertain. The CDR3 extends over 13 amino acids. The germline gives CDR1 SQVTM, CDR2 ANQGSEA. Trimming took 4 bases from V and 9 from J, leaving 16 bases between them. CDR3 region: CSVGTWSGTIQYF. The CDR3 nucleotides read TGCAGCGTTGGTACCTGGAGTGGTACCATTCAGTACTTC.

V usage is TRBV6-5 and J usage is TRBJ2-7; tentatively, D is TRBD1 (5 bases). The CDR3 totals 14 residues. Germline CDR1 MNHEY, CDR2 SVGAGI. Trimming removed 5 bases from V and 0 bases from J, with 11 bases in between. CDR3 region: CASSVQQGSYEQYF. The CDR3 DNA reads as TGTGCCAGCAGTGTTCAGCAGGGCTCCTACGAGCAGTACTTC.

This clone has only a few counts. The rearrangement links TRBV5-1 to TRBJ1-5; no clear D gene. The germline V gene has CDR1 SGHRS and CDR2 YFSETQ. This CDR3 spans 14 amino acids. Trimming stripped 5 bases from V and 0 bases from J, with 9 bases between. CDR3 sequence reads: CASRWQNSNQPQHF. CDR3 DNA sequence: TGCGCCAGCAGGTGGCAAAATAGCAATCAGCCCCAGCATTTT.

In its sample, this clone was seen a few times. The chain has TRBV4-3 and TRBJ2-3; D gene uncertain. Per germline, CDR1 LGHNA and CDR2 YSLEER. V was shortened by 4 bases and J by 0 bases, with 20 bases between the two germline ends. The CDR3 runs 18 residues. The CDR3 DNA sequence: TGCGCCAGCAGCCGCCGGGCCACGGGTGTCTCTAGCACAGATACGCAGTATTTT. It specifies CASSRRATGVSSTDTQYF.

Comments on this clone: An end of the junction does not agree with germline; a read error may underlie this. The chain uses TRBV6-4 and TRBJ2-2; no firm D call. This CDR3 region has 14 residues. Per germline, CDR1 MRHNA and CDR2 SNTAGT. As DNA, the CDR3 is TGTGCCAGCAGTTACTCGCCAAGCACCGGGGAGCTGTTTTTT. It encodes CASSYSPSTGELFF.

This clone counts as medium-sized. The DNA of the CDR3 is TGCGCCAGCAGCTTTTCCCTTGGCGGGGATACGCAGTATTTT. Amino acids: CASSFSLGGDTQYF. The V call is TRBV5-1, the J call TRBJ2-3; D might be TRBD2 (5 bases). Germline V lookup: CDR1 SGHRS, CDR2 YFSETQ. This CDR3 region has 14 residues. V was shortened by 2 bases and J by 6 bases, with 13 bases between the two germline ends.

This clone is medium-sized. This rearrangement joins TRBV2 to TRBJ1-1; a possible D gene is TRBD1 (5 bases). The germline V and J ends were trimmed by 0 bases and 3 bases, with 8 bases remaining between them. The CDR3 consists of 14 residues. The V gene's germline CDR1 is SNHLY and CDR2 FYNNEI. CDR3 in amino acids: CASSEAGEYTEAFF. For the CDR3, the DNA is TGTGCCAGCAGTGAAGCGGGGGAATACACTGAAGCTTTCTTT.

This clone counts as medium-sized. V usage is TRBV10-1 and J usage is TRBJ1-5, with 8 bases lining up with TRBD1. This CDR3 spans 16 amino acids. The V gene's germline CDR1 is WNHNN and CDR2 SYGVQD (reference sequence). Germline trimming cut 8 bases from V and 5 bases from J; bases unmatched to any gene: 14. The CDR3 region has the DNA TGCGCCAGCGGGAACAGGGGGGCGCCCGTGTATCAGCCCCAGCATTTT. It yields the protein CASGNRGAPVYQPQHF.

In regard to this clone: This sample includes further DNA sequences coding for the same CDR3. This chain connects TRBV10-3 to TRBJ2-5, with TRBD1 as a possible D gene (5 bases). CDR1 and CDR2 (germline): ENHRY, SYGVKD. CDR3 length: 12 residues. Trimming cost V 3 bases and J 3 bases, with 5 bases left between them. The CDR3 DNA follows: TGTGCCATCAGTGACAGGGAAGAGACCCAGTACTTC. Translated: CAISDREETQYF.

This clone was observed a few times. The CDR3 spells CASSVKSGEQFF. The CDR3 DNA is TGTGCCAGCAGCGTAAAGTCTGGTGAGCAGTTCTTC. This chain links TRBV9 with TRBJ2-1, with unresolved D. The CDR3 extends over 12 amino acids. V lost 1 base and J lost 9, with 8 bases in between. Germline V lookup: CDR1 SGDLS, CDR2 YYNGEE.

This chain uses TRBV5-5 with TRBJ1-5; D remains ambiguous. Trimming removed 0 bases from V and 4 bases from J, with 5 bases in between. The germline V gene encodes CDR1 SGHKS and CDR2 YYEKEE (reference sequence). The CDR3 is 13 amino acids. The CDR3 reads CASSLGANQPQHF. DNA of the CDR3: TGTGCCAGCAGCTTGGGGGCAAATCAGCCCCAGCATTTT.

This clone is termed medium-sized. The genes are TRBV18 and TRBJ2-5, with D uncertain. This CDR3 has 14 residues. The V end lost 1 base, the J end lost 5 bases, and 11 bases lay between the germline ends. CDR1 and CDR2 from the germline V gene are KGHSH and LQKENI. The CDR3 reads CASSPLSPYETQYF. The CDR3 bases are TGTGCCAGCTCACCACTATCCCCCTACGAGACCCAGTACTTC. Based on the CDR3 plus reference TRBV18 and TRBJ2-5, the full variable domain is NAGVMQNPRHLVRRRGQEARLRCSPMKGHSHVYWYRQLPEEGLKFMVYLQKENIIDESGMPKERFSAEFPKEGPSILRIQQVVRGDSAAYFCASSPLSPYETQYFGPGTRLLVL.

The chain links TRBV6-6 to TRBJ2-3; D unclear. Germline lookup yields CDR1 MNHNY and CDR2 SVGAGI (reference sequence). CDR3 length: 12 residues. With 8 bases removed from V and 0 bases from J, the gap between germline ends came to 6 bases. The CDR3 coding sequence is TGTGCCAGCGGCAAGAGCACAGATACGCAGTATTTT. Translating gives CASGKSTDTQYF.

V gene TRBV7-2 combines with J gene TRBJ2-7, with 13 bases fitting TRBD2. Trimming cost V 4 bases and J 3 bases; bases outside gene matches: 3. The CDR3 extends over 15 amino acids. Germline CDR1 SGHTA, CDR2 FQGNSA. Written as DNA, the CDR3 is TGTGCCAGCAGCTACACTAGCGGGGGGGGCTACGAGCAGTACTTC. This codes for CASSYTSGGGYEQYF.

The chain is built from TRBV7-3 and TRBJ2-2; the D gene is possibly TRBD2 (5 bases). The CDR3 loop spans 18 amino acids. Germline-derived CDR1 and CDR2 are SGHTA and FQGTGA. Trimming removed 2 bases at V and 3 bases at J, with 19 bases between. CDR3 sequence (DNA): TGTGCCAGCAGCTTATGGCCCCCTGGCGGGCTAGACACCGGGGAGCTGTTTTTT. This encodes CASSLWPPGGLDTGELFF. Full variable domain (outside the CDR3, taken from reference TRBV7-3 and TRBJ2-2): GAGVSQTPSNKVTEKGKYVELRCDPISGHTALYWYRQSLGQGPEFLIYFQGTGAADDSGLPNDRFFAVRPEGSVSTLKIQRTERGDSAVYLCASSLWPPGGLDTGELFFGEGSRLTVL.

This clone is judged medium-sized. The chain links TRBV5-1 to TRBJ2-5, with D possibly matching TRBD1 (6 bases). Germline CDR1 SGHRS, CDR2 YFSETQ. The V end lost 2 bases, the J end lost 1 base, and 9 bases lay between the germline ends. The CDR3 extends over 14 amino acids. CDR3 residues: CASSFPGAQETQYF. CDR3 nucleotides: TGCGCCAGCAGCTTCCCAGGGGCCCAAGAGACCCAGTACTTC.

This sequence joins TRBV19 and TRBJ1-1; 12 positions agree with TRBD1. The CDR3 contains 17 residues. V shed 6 bases, J shed 4 bases, and the junction held 12 bases outside the gene matches. CDR1 is LNHDA, CDR2 SQIVND, per germline (reference sequence). In DNA form, the CDR3 reads TGTGCCAGTAGCGGGCGCCCGGGACAGGGGGCCCTCACTGAAGCTTTCTTT. This encodes CASSGRPGQGALTEAFF.